Below are 4 T cell receptor beta chains sequenced from a single sample in a study of blood T cell repertoires in COVID-19. Some clones are missing from TCRdb's copy, which holds only in-frame ones; the method was immunoSEQ multiplex PCR. Altogether roughly 81,000 clones are present, roughly 82% being singletons, with the ten largest covering more than 9%. Input material: peripheral blood. The origin of the receptors is a man between 60 and 75 years old with acute or convalescent COVID-19.

V usage is TRBV7-9 and J usage is TRBJ1-5; no clear D. Germline CDR1 SEHNR, CDR2 FQNEAQ (reference sequence). The CDR3 extends over 15 amino acids. Between the trimmed V and J ends, which lost 3 bases and 2 bases, there was a span of 11 bases. In nucleotides, the CDR3 is TGTGCCAGCAGCTTGGCGGGCCTAGGCAATCAGCCCCAGCATTTT. It codes for CASSLAGLGNQPQHF. Combining the CDR3 with reference TRBV7-9 and TRBJ1-5 gives the whole variable domain DTGVSQNPRHKITKRGQNVTFRCDPISEHNRLYWYRQTLGQGPEFLTYFQNEAQLEKSRLLSDRFSAERPKGSFSTLEIQRTEQGDSAMYLCASSLAGLGNQPQHFGDGTRLSIL.

The V gene is TRBV5-5, the J gene TRBJ2-7, with TRBD2 matching over 9 bases. Germline CDR1 and CDR2: SGHKS and YYEKEE (reference sequence). This CDR3 has 17 amino acids. The ends lost 1 base at V and 5 bases at J; junction bases unmatched: 13. This chain's CDR3 is CASSLRLAGSYQNEQYF. Here the CDR3 DNA reads TGTGCCAGCAGCTTGAGGCTAGCGGGATCTTATCAGAACGAGCAGTACTTC.

The rearrangement links TRBV7-9 to TRBJ2-5; 8 nucleotides line up with TRBD2. Trimming cost V 4 bases and J 4 bases; bases outside gene matches: 2. CDR1 and CDR2 from the germline V gene are SEHNR and FQNEAQ (reference sequence). CDR3 length: 13 amino acids. The CDR3 sequence is CASSWAGGETQYF. CDR3 DNA: TGTGCCAGCAGCTGGGCGGGGGGAGAGACCCAGTACTTC.

The chain couples TRBV3-1 (or the pseudogene TRBV3-2) to TRBJ2-5; 9 bases align to TRBD2. Germline CDR1 and CDR2: LGHDT and YNNKEL (reference sequence). V lost 4 bases to trimming and J lost 6 bases; unmatched junction nucleotides: 6. The CDR3 sequence is 14 residues long. The CDR3, as DNA: TGTGCCAGCAGCCCCGGGACTAGCAAGCAGACCCAGTACTTC. This gives the protein CASSPGTSKQTQYF.